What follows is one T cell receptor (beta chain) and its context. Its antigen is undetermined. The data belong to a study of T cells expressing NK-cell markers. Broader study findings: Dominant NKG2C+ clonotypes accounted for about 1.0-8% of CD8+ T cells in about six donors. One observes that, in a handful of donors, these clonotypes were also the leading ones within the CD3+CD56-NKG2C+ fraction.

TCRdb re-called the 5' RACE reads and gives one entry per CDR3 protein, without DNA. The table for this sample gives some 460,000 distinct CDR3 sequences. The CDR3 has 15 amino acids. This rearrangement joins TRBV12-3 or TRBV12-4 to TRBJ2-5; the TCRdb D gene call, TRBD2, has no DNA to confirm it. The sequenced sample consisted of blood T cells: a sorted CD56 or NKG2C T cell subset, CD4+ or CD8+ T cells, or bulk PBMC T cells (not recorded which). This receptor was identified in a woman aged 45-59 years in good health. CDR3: CASSFAAGFWETQYF.